The T cell receptor (beta chain) described here comes from a study of metastatic and nonmetastatic thyroid tumors (dated by TCRdb to the early 2020s). A note on the overall study: Repertoires were compared across peripheral blood and tumor or nodule tissue samples from malignant and benign thyroid patients. Points the paper makes about the study in general: In both blood and tumor samples, malignant tumors were reported to have significantly higher TCR beta diversity than benign nodules.

This clone appeared a single time. Its specific antigen is unknown. Base quality data are lacking; no much larger clone is found one base away. A read on its own is weak evidence. Per the germline V gene, SGHRS is the CDR1 and YFSETQ is the CDR2. From the cysteine up to the phenylalanine, the CDR3 has a length of 15 residues. This entry keeps only the CDR3 DNA: 45 bases, framed from base 1. Trimming removed 1 base from V and 5 bases from J; the gene matches leave 6 bases unexplained. Library preparation employed PCR. Sequenced on an Illumina HiSeq 4000. High-throughput sequencing was used to profile the TCR beta-chain CDR3 region of every patient. The source study handled its data this way. CDR3 differences across clinicopathological groups were used to build a classifier for discriminating distant-metastatic papillary thyroid cancer patients. To measure repertoire diversity the researchers used the Shannon index, while the Morisita-Horn index served to gauge how similar the tumor and blood repertoires were. Using fastp trimming at Q25 and MiXCR clonotype assembly, TCRdb reanalyzed the public sequencing data and kept in-frame beta chains. Clone size and V and J calls follow TCRdb, not the original study. This sample gives 30,000 to 35,000 clones in total; 16% of them show up just once. Jointly, the top ten make up 3% to 4% of the sample.

No patient had received any treatment before thyroid surgery. Using T-cell receptor beta sequencing, the researchers looked back retrospectively at clinical samples from patients, gathered between the early 2010s and the late 2010s. Here the chain combines TRBV5-1 and TRBJ2-5, and 9 junctional nucleotides match TRBD1. The receptor was isolated from a female donor with papillary thyroid cancer or a benign thyroid nodule (not recorded which). Some clones in this sample may be carry-over from other donors' samples. Sequenced sample: blood. The DNA reads as follows: TGCGCCAGCAGCTTGAAGTGGACAGGGGTTGAGACCCAGTACTTC. It is translated as CASSLKWTGVETQYF.